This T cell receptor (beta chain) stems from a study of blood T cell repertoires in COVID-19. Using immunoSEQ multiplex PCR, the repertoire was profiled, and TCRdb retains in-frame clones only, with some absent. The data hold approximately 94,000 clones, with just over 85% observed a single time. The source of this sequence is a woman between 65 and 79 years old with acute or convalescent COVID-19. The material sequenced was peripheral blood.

CDR3 DNA: TGTGCCAGCAGCCAGGCGGCTTACAATGAGCAGTTCTTC. The encoded protein is CASSQAAYNEQFF. The chain recombines TRBV3-1 (or the pseudogene TRBV3-2) with TRBJ2-1; D uncertain. Germline values: CDR1 LGHDT, CDR2 YNNKEL (reference sequence). Deletions cut 3 bases from V and 4 bases from J, with 7 bases between. The CDR3 spans 13 residues.